These T cell receptor beta chains were read from a single sample in a study of monozygotic twins with inflammatory bowel disease. TCRdb reanalyzed the 5' RACE reads and collapses them to one entry per CDR3 protein, without DNA. In all, the sample yields roughly 160,000 distinct CDR3 sequences. Sequencing used blood. Receptor source: a human donor with ulcerative colitis or Crohn's disease, or a healthy co-twin of an affected twin (not recorded which). Both conserved end residues are part of each CDR3.

TRBJ2-4 TRBV27 CASSSRPTRIQYF
TRBJ2-3 TRBV20-1 CSALTGRRKADTQYF
TRBJ1-5 TRBV20-1 CSARELGSQPQHF
TRBJ2-7 TRBV20-1 CSANPGPFYEQYF
TRBJ1-3 TRBV5-8 CASSFRTGRNTIYF
TRBJ2-5 TRBV20-1 CSARSSQGNQETQYF
TRBJ2-1 TRBV28 CASRGDRGHNEQFF
TRBJ2-4 TRBV5-6 CASSSLLTGTKNIQYF
TRBJ2-5 TRBV6-5 CATENRGGETQYF
TRBJ1-1 TRBV11-3 CASSQSGTVNTEAFF
TRBJ1-1 TRBV6-2/TRBV6-3 CASSYPYPGEEWNTGAFF
TRBJ1-2 TRBV5-4 CASSPIPGQGRDGYTF
TRBJ2-7 TRBV7-9 CASSTRVGGDGVYEQYF